A single sample is the source of the 24 T cell receptor beta chains below, sequenced in a study of beta chain features in type 1 diabetes. Study-wide results and caveats: TCRB CDR3s from Type 1 diabetes patients were moderately but significantly shorter in all four CD4+ subsets.

These TCRs are of unknown antigen specificity. The investigators reverse transcribed all of the isolated RNA, so they sequenced expressed TCRB transcripts. Some clones are missing from TCRdb's copy, which holds only in-frame ones; the method was immunoSEQ multiplex PCR. The sample consists of about 340,000 clones, roughly 14% of them appearing once. Material: naive CD4+ T cells from blood. These receptors all come from a woman between 18 and 29 years old with type 1 diabetes.

The chain has TRBV9 and TRBJ2-6; 11 bases agree with TRBD1. In germline, CDR1 is SGDLS, CDR2 YYNGEE. The V segment lost 5 bases and the J segment 2 bases; nucleotides outside the gene matches: 3. The CDR3 loop spans 16 amino acids. CDR3 bases: TGTGCCAGCAGTGGACAGGGGGCACCTGGGGCCAACGTCCTGACTTTC. Protein: CASSGQGAPGANVLTF.

The table lists this clone with a few counts. This chain uses TRBV5-6 with TRBJ2-5; D is ambiguous. There are 13 residues in the CDR3. Germline-derived CDR1 and CDR2 are SGHDT and YYEEEE. V was clipped by 3 bases and J by 2 bases, with 8 bases between them. This CDR3 reads CASSYRQQETQYF. CDR3 coding DNA: TGTGCCAGCAGCTATAGACAACAAGAGACCCAGTACTTC.

This clone was seen only a few times. The chain carries TRBV2 and TRBJ2-1; 9 bases line up with TRBD2. The V gene end was trimmed by 2 bases and the J gene end by 10 bases; junction bases not matched to a gene: 9. Germline V gene data show CDR1 as SNHLY and CDR2 as FYNNEI. The CDR3 is made up of 15 amino acids. The CDR3: CASSESAGGRGEQFF. The CDR3 DNA follows: TGTGCCAGCAGTGAATCTGCGGGCGGGAGGGGAGAGCAGTTCTTC. The whole variable domain, filled in from reference TRBV2 and TRBJ2-1, reads EPEVTQTPSHQVTQMGQEVILRCVPISNHLYFYWYRQILGQKVEFLVSFYNNEISEKSEIFDDQFSVERPDGSNFTLKIRSTKLEDSAMYFCASSESAGGRGEQFFGPGTRLTVL.

A few counts support this clone. The J gene is TRBJ2-3, the V gene TRBV30, with D possibly being TRBD2 (6 bases). The CDR3 covers 17 residues. The ends were cut back, 2 bases at V and 2 bases at J, with 20 bases in the middle. Germline loops: CDR1 GTSNPN, CDR2 SVGIG (reference sequence). CDR3 sequence (DNA): TGTGCCTGGAGTTCCGCGGGGAAGCGGGCATACACAGATACGCAGTATTTT. This codes for CAWSSAGKRAYTDTQYF.

The genes are TRBV18 and TRBJ2-1; 12 bases align to TRBD2. V lost 1 base, J lost 0 bases, and 13 bases stayed unmatched. CDR1 is KGHSH and CDR2 is LQKENI in the germline V gene. CDR3 length equals 21 residues. The CDR3 DNA reads as TGTGCCAGCTCACCACGGCTGACTAGCGGGAGTAGTCCAGCCTCCTACAATGAGCAGTTCTTC. Its translation is CASSPRLTSGSSPASYNEQFF. Complete variable domain (other parts from reference TRBV18 and TRBJ2-1): NAGVMQNPRHLVRRRGQEARLRCSPMKGHSHVYWYRQLPEEGLKFMVYLQKENIIDESGMPKERFSAEFPKEGPSILRIQQVVRGDSAAYFCASSPRLTSGSSPASYNEQFFGPGTRLTVL.

The chain combines TRBV6-6 with TRBJ2-2, with D possibly TRBD2 on 6 matching bases. The CDR3 runs 14 residues. Per the germline V gene, CDR1 is MNHNY and CDR2 is SVGAGI (reference sequence). V lost 4 bases to trimming and J lost 4 bases, with 10 bases between them. CDR3 sequence: CASSSEGLTGELFF. CDR3 DNA sequence: TGTGCCAGCAGTTCGGAGGGACTCACCGGGGAGCTGTTTTTT.

The chain carries TRBV2 and TRBJ2-5, with 9 bases lining up with TRBD1. Germline loops: CDR1 SNHLY, CDR2 FYNNEI. The CDR3 is made up of 18 amino acids. Unmatched junction bases numbered 20, after V lost 8 bases and J lost 4 bases. The CDR3 sequence is CASSMRTGALWKGETQYF. CDR3 sequence (DNA): TGTGCCAGCTCGATGAGGACAGGGGCGCTTTGGAAAGGAGAGACCCAGTACTTC.

The rearrangement joins TRBV7-2 to TRBJ2-2; 13 nucleotides agree with TRBD2. CDR3 size: 18 residues. Trimming removed 2 bases from V and 6 bases from J; junction bases left unmatched: 9. The germline V gene has CDR1 SGHTA and CDR2 FQGNSA. CDR3 sequence reads: CASSLLGTSGMISGELFF. CDR3 bases: TGTGCCAGCAGCTTACTCGGGACTAGCGGGATGATCTCCGGGGAGCTGTTTTTT.

The table lists this clone with a few counts. This chain links TRBV9 with TRBJ1-2, with 7 bases aligning to TRBD1. The CDR3 is 19 residues long. Germline V gene lookup returns CDR1 SGDLS and CDR2 YYNGEE. The V gene end was trimmed by 4 bases and the J gene end by 0 bases; junction bases not matched to a gene: 18. The DNA for the CDR3 is TGTGCCAGCAGCCCCAGTCTTATCCGGGACAGCGTTGCTAACTATGGCTACACCTTC. Translation gives CASSPSLIRDSVANYGYTF.

This clone was counted only a few times. The J gene is TRBJ2-3, the V gene TRBV6-6; D remains ambiguous. CDR3 length: 13 residues. The V and J ends lost 6 bases and 5 bases respectively, with 12 bases between them. Germline loops: CDR1 MNHNY, CDR2 SVGAGI (reference sequence). The CDR3 loop reads CASRDPGKDTQYF. Here the CDR3 DNA reads TGTGCCAGCAGAGACCCAGGCAAAGATACGCAGTATTTT.

This clone came up a few times. The chain recombines TRBV19 with TRBJ1-1, with 8 bases aligning to TRBD1. CDR3 length: 13 amino acids. Germline lookup yields CDR1 LNHDA and CDR2 SQIVND (reference sequence). The junction had 4 bases not matched to a gene; V was cut back by 6 bases and J by 4 bases. CDR3 sequence (DNA): TGTGCCAGTAGCGGACAGGGTACCACTGAAGCTTTCTTT. Protein sequence: CASSGQGTTEAFF.

V is TRBV30 and J is TRBJ1-5; 9 bases are a match to TRBD1. Trimming took 5 bases from V and 5 from J; bases not matched to a gene: 7. The CDR3 runs to 14 residues. CDR1 is GTSNPN, CDR2 SVGIG, per germline (reference sequence). This CDR3 reads CAWARTGVDQPQHF. CDR3 bases: TGTGCCTGGGCCCGGACAGGGGTGGATCAGCCCCAGCATTTT.

The rearrangement uses TRBV5-1 and TRBJ2-5; 9 bases align to TRBD2. CDR1 and CDR2 from the germline V gene are SGHRS and YFSETQ. This CDR3 has 14 amino acids. V shed 4 bases and J 5 bases; nucleotides not matched to a gene: 6. As DNA, the CDR3 is TGCGCCAGCAGCACTTCTAGCGGGACGGAGACCCAGTACTTC. Translating it yields CASSTSSGTETQYF.

The chain uses TRBV9 and TRBJ2-2, with TRBD2 identical over 12 bases. The CDR3 is made up of 15 amino acids. CDR1 SGDLS and CDR2 YYNGEE come from the germline V gene. V dropped 4 bases and J dropped 6; count of bases not matched to a gene: 4. In nucleotides, the CDR3 is TGTGCCAGCAGCCCATGGACTAGCGGGGCCGGGGAGCTGTTTTTT. The encoded protein is CASSPWTSGAGELFF.

This clone showed up just a few times. CDR3 region: CASLGTEETQYF. DNA of the CDR3: TGTGCCAGTCTTGGGACAGAAGAGACCCAGTACTTC. This chain uses TRBV6-6 with TRBJ2-5; TRBD1 matches at 7 bases. Germline V CDR1 and CDR2: MNHNY, SVGAGI (reference sequence). The CDR3 is made up of 12 amino acids. The ends lost 9 bases at V and 3 bases at J; junction bases unmatched: 4.

Worth noting for this clone: At one of its ends the junction is not consistent with the germline gene, which may arise from a read error. The rearrangement links TRBV5-1 to TRBJ2-1; TRBD2 might be the D (6 bases). Germline values: CDR1 SGHRS, CDR2 YFSETQ. CDR3 length: 13 amino acids. CDR3 bases: TGCGCCAGCACCGACCTAATCGGGGGTCGAGCGATCTTC. Translated: CASTDLIGGRAIF.

V is TRBV28 and J is TRBJ1-2; 7 nucleotides agree with TRBD1. CDR3 size: 17 residues. V was pared by 1 base and J by 1 base, with 9 bases of the junction left unmatched. CDR1 is MDHEN, CDR2 SYDVKM, per germline. The CDR3 DNA follows: TGTGCCAGCAGTTTATCCGGGACAGCGCCCCTTAACTATGGCTACACCTTC. Its protein is CASSLSGTAPLNYGYTF.

The CDR3 here is CASSRDSPITGSKNIQYF. The CDR3, as DNA: TGTGCCAGCAGCCGGGACAGCCCCATTACGGGGTCCAAAAACATTCAGTACTTC. The chain combines TRBV16 with TRBJ2-4; 7 bases align to TRBD1. Losses at the gene ends were 4 bases for V and 2 bases for J; bases not matched to a gene: 14. From germline, CDR1 is KGHSY and CDR2 FQNENV. The CDR3 has 18 amino acids.

There are a few counts of this clone. The chain employs TRBV15 and TRBJ2-1; tentatively, D is TRBD2 (5 bases). The V gene's germline CDR1 is LNHNV and CDR2 YYDKDF (reference sequence). This CDR3 spans 15 amino acids. Trimming cost V 0 bases and J 6 bases, with 12 bases left between them. The CDR3 DNA sequence: TGTGCCACCAGCAGAGACCGGGTCCGGGGCAATGAGCAGTTCTTC. It codes for CATSRDRVRGNEQFF.

The chain combines TRBV5-4 with TRBJ2-3; 10 nucleotides line up with TRBD2. The V gene's germline CDR1 is SGHNT and CDR2 YYREEE (reference sequence). J was trimmed by 3 bases and V by 1 base; bases with no gene match: 8. This CDR3 region has 17 residues. DNA for the CDR3: TGTGCCAGCAGCTTGAGGTTAGCTAGCGGGAGTACAGATACGCAGTATTTT. This codes for CASSLRLASGSTDTQYF.

The chain has TRBV30 and TRBJ1-5, with unresolved D. Per the germline V gene, CDR1 is GTSNPN and CDR2 is SVGIG (reference sequence). The CDR3 sequence is 14 residues long. Trimming stripped 0 bases from V and 0 bases from J, with 6 bases between. CDR3 in DNA: TGTGCCTGGAGTGTTTGGAGTAGCAATCAGCCCCAGCATTTT. Protein sequence: CAWSVWSSNQPQHF.

The V gene is TRBV27, the J gene TRBJ1-5, with 7 positions matching TRBD1. Germline CDR1 MNHEY, CDR2 SMNVEV (reference sequence). Trimming cost V 3 bases and J 5 bases; bases outside gene matches: 4. The CDR3 spans 14 residues. The CDR3 loop reads CASSFGTGDQPQHF. Written as DNA, the CDR3 is TGTGCCAGCAGTTTCGGAACAGGGGATCAGCCCCAGCATTTT.

This clone was seen a handful of times. This sequence joins TRBV7-2 and TRBJ2-7; D perhaps matches TRBD1 (6 bases). Germline V gene data show CDR1 as SGHTA and CDR2 as FQGNSA. The V end lost 1 base, the J end lost 4 bases, and 11 bases lay between the germline ends. The CDR3 totals 14 residues. The CDR3 coding sequence is TGTGCCAGCAGCTTAGGAGGGGGACCATACGAGCAGTACTTC. This encodes CASSLGGGPYEQYF.

This clone has only a few counts. The V call is TRBV10-3, the J call TRBJ2-3; 10 positions match TRBD2. Germline V gives CDR1 ENHRY, CDR2 SYGVKD. Unmatched junction bases numbered 10, after V lost 5 bases and J lost 2 bases. The CDR3 totals 17 residues. CDR3 in amino acids: CAISLATSGLTTDTQYF. CDR3 in DNA: TGTGCCATCAGTCTCGCGACTAGCGGGTTGACCACAGATACGCAGTATTTT.